Shown below are 16 T cell receptor beta chains from a single sample sequenced in a study of vaccination and CD4 T cells after COVID-19. Sequencing of the DNA from cultured CD4+ T cells was carried out with the Oncomine TCR Beta short-read assay. TCRdb reprocessed the PCR reads with MiXCR, giving one entry per CDR3 protein. The sample lists about 13,000 distinct CDR3 sequences; roughly 60% were seen once. As for treatment: roughly 11-day PBMC culture with coronavirus spike peptide pools or control peptides (ViraFEST assay). These receptors are not linked to any known antigen. Sequences were derived from cultured CD4+ T cells from blood, sampled after SARS-CoV-2 vaccination. These TCRs come from a human donor with COVID-19.

For the CDR3, the DNA is TGTGCCACCAGCAGAGACTCAGAGGTAGATACGCAGTATTTT. Translated: CATSRDSEVDTQYF. This sequence joins TRBV15 and TRBJ2-3; no definite D call. V was clipped by 0 bases and J by 5 bases, with 9 bases between them. The length of the CDR3 is 14 residues. The germline V gene has CDR1 LNHNV and CDR2 YYDKDF (reference sequence). Full variable domain (remainder filled in from reference TRBV15 and TRBJ2-3): DAMVIQNPRYQVTQFGKPVTLSCSQTLNHNVMYWYQQKSSQAPKLLFHYYDKDFNNEADTPDNFQSRRPNTSFCFLDIRSPGLGDTAMYLCATSRDSEVDTQYFGPGTRLTVL.

This rearrangement joins TRBV10-1 to TRBJ2-3; D call uncertain. CDR3 size: 14 residues. The V end lost 3 bases, the J end lost 1 base, and 8 bases lay between the germline ends. Germline CDR1 reads WNHNN; CDR2 reads SYGVQD (reference sequence). The CDR3 region has the DNA TGCGCCAGCAGTGACTCTCACCGCACAGATACGCAGTATTTT. Amino acids: CASSDSHRTDTQYF.

The chain is built from TRBV7-3 and TRBJ2-7; 7 nucleotides agree with TRBD1. CDR3 length: 15 residues. Losses at the gene ends were 1 base for V and 0 bases for J; bases not matched to a gene: 3. Germline V gene sequence: CDR1 SGHTA, CDR2 FQGTGA. The CDR3 here is CASSLRDRFSYEQYF. CDR3 coding DNA: TGTGCCAGCAGCTTAAGGGACAGATTCTCCTACGAGCAGTACTTC.

This rearrangement joins TRBV6-2 or TRBV6-3 to TRBJ1-1, with D hard to call. Germline V CDR1 and CDR2: MNHEY, SVGEGT. The CDR3 runs to 14 residues. Trimming shortened V by 6 bases and J by 1 base, and 12 bases separated the two germline ends. The CDR3 coding sequence is TGTGCCAGCAGCCACATACACGGGAACACTGAAGCTTTCTTT. Protein: CASSHIHGNTEAFF.

The table lists this clonotype with a count of one. The chain employs TRBV30 and TRBJ1-5, with a tentative D call TRBD1 (5 bases). CDR3 length: 13 amino acids. V was pared by 5 bases and J by 9 bases, with 17 bases between. Germline lookup yields CDR1 GTSNPN and CDR2 SVGIG (reference sequence). The CDR3: CAWAPGPSGPQHF. The CDR3 bases are TGTGCCTGGGCCCCGGGACCCTCGGGGCCCCAGCATTTT.

V usage is TRBV6-1 and J usage is TRBJ2-1; D remains ambiguous. The CDR3 totals 15 residues. CDR1 and CDR2 (germline): MNHNS, SASEGT. V lost 6 bases to trimming and J lost 0 bases, with 12 bases between them. DNA for the CDR3: TGTGCCAGCAGCATTCAGGTCGGCTCCTACAATGAGCAGTTCTTC. Amino acids: CASSIQVGSYNEQFF.

CDR3 residues: CASSEAEDPAPLHF. The CDR3, as DNA: TGTGCCAGCAGTGAAGCCGAGGATCCGGCACCCCTCCACTTT. This rearrangement joins TRBV2 to TRBJ1-6; D is ambiguous. CDR3 length: 14 residues. Germline V gene sequence: CDR1 SNHLY, CDR2 FYNNEI. The V end was cut by 0 bases, the J end by 11 bases, with 11 bases between.

The sample holds a few counts of this clonotype. The chain links TRBV7-9 to TRBJ1-3; a weak D match, TRBD1 (6 bases). The V and J ends lost 5 bases and 2 bases respectively, with 13 bases between them. The CDR3 extends over 15 amino acids. The germline V gene encodes CDR1 SEHNR and CDR2 FQNEAQ (reference sequence). This CDR3 is CASSPQQGTGNTIYF. The CDR3 DNA sequence: TGTGCCAGCAGCCCCCAACAGGGAACTGGAAACACCATATATTTT.

The CDR3 DNA follows: TGTGCCAGCAGCCGGGCGGGTTTGACAGATACGCAGTATTTT. It yields the protein CASSRAGLTDTQYF. The chain is built from TRBV6-1 and TRBJ2-3; tentatively, D is TRBD2 (5 bases). The V end was cut by 6 bases, the J end by 3 bases, with 13 bases between. This CDR3 is 14 amino acids long. The germline gives CDR1 MNHNS, CDR2 SASEGT.

This clonotype was seen a few times. The chain employs TRBV27 and TRBJ1-5, with D perhaps TRBD1 (6 bases). The CDR3 spans 14 residues. From germline, CDR1 is MNHEY and CDR2 SMNVEV (reference sequence). V was cut by 4 bases and J by 9 bases, with 16 bases left in between. The CDR3 coding sequence is TGTGCCAGCAGTTCGGACGGGGTCAGGGGGCCCCAGCATTTT. As protein: CASSSDGVRGPQHF.

The chain has TRBV7-2 and TRBJ2-7; tentatively, D is TRBD1 (5 bases). Deletions cut 5 bases from V and 5 bases from J, with 10 bases between. This CDR3 spans 12 amino acids. Germline assignment: CDR1 SGHTA and CDR2 FQGNSA. The CDR3 sequence is CASSQGLHEQYF. CDR3 bases: TGTGCCAGCAGCCAGGGCCTCCACGAGCAGTACTTC. The full variable domain, in which reference TRBV7-2 and TRBJ2-7 provide the parts outside the CDR3, is GAGVSQSPSNKVTEKGKDVELRCDPISGHTALYWYRQSLGQGLEFLIYFQGNSAPDKSGLPSDRFSAERTGGSVSTLTIQRTQQEDSAVYLCASSQGLHEQYFGPGTRLTVT.

V and J are TRBV20-1 and TRBJ1-4, with TRBD1 as a possible D gene (5 bases). The germline CDR1 and CDR2 sequences are DFQATT and SNEGSKA (reference sequence). Trimming cost V 6 bases and J 2 bases, with 13 bases left between them. CDR3 length: 14 residues. The CDR3 nucleotides read TGCAGTGCCGACAGCGCGGGGACTAATGAAAAACTGTTTTTT. Its protein product is CSADSAGTNEKLFF.

The chain combines TRBV19 with TRBJ1-2; 7 bases are a match to TRBD1. This CDR3 is 13 amino acids long. Germline CDR1 LNHDA, CDR2 SQIVND (reference sequence). V trimming: 11 bases; J trimming: 4 bases; junction bases outside the gene matches: 10. The CDR3 sequence is CAASPGQFYGYTF. Here the CDR3 DNA reads TGTGCCGCATCTCCGGGACAGTTCTATGGCTACACCTTC.

The chain has TRBV5-1 and TRBJ2-1; perhaps TRBD2 as D (6 bases). The ends were cut back, 1 base at V and 10 bases at J, with 15 bases in the middle. The CDR3 has 14 residues. The germline CDR1 and CDR2 sequences are SGHRS and YFSETQ. The CDR3: CASSLIPMGGEQFF. CDR3 nucleotide sequence: TGCGCCAGCAGCTTGATTCCAATGGGAGGAGAGCAGTTCTTC. Supplemented by reference TRBV5-1 and TRBJ2-1, the full variable domain reads KAGVTQTPRYLIKTRGQQVTLSCSPISGHRSVSWYQQTPGQGLQFLFEYFSETQRNKGNFPGRFSGRQFSNSRSEMNVSTLELGDSALYLCASSLIPMGGEQFFGPGTRLTVL.

The V and J genes are TRBV20-1 and TRBJ1-2; TRBD1 is a possible D gene (6 bases). The CDR3 has 14 residues. V was shortened by 0 bases and J by 2 bases, with 10 bases between the two germline ends. Germline CDR1 and CDR2: DFQATT and SNEGSKA (reference sequence). CDR3 protein: CSAREDSFNYGYTF. CDR3 in DNA: TGCAGTGCTAGAGAGGACAGCTTCAACTATGGCTACACCTTC.

This sequence joins TRBV20-1 and TRBJ1-2; D uncertain. CDR1 is DFQATT and CDR2 is SNEGSKA in the germline V gene (reference sequence). The germline V and J ends were trimmed by 4 bases and 2 bases, with 14 bases remaining between them. The CDR3 covers 14 residues. CDR3 nucleotides: TGCAGTGCTACGACCTTTGGACGGAACTATGGCTACACCTTC. It specifies CSATTFGRNYGYTF.